Following are 26 T cell receptor beta chains from one sample sequenced in a study of T cells in Graves' hyperthyroidism and ophthalmopathy (dated by TCRdb to between 2018 and 2020). The method was multiplex PCR. Sequencing used an Illumina HiSeq 2000. Amplification of TCR beta CDR3 regions was carried out from RNA transcripts. For the first round of RT-PCR on the TCR CDR3, the HTBI primer set was used together with the Qiagen OneStep RT-PCR kit. In-frame beta chains were kept once TCRdb had trimmed the public reads at Q25 with fastp and called clones with MiXCR. Merged by CDR3 protein, the rows form single entries marked with the most common genes and DNA. For this sample the table gives under 500,000 distinct CDR3 sequences, of which more than 13% were detected only once. The ten top clones hold around 27% of the sample. Sample: blood. These TCRs come from a man aged 50 to 60 with Graves' ophthalmopathy.

This clonotype was seen many times. This CDR3 is CATSDSTVLNEKLFF. DNA for the CDR3: TGTGCCACCAGTGATTCGACAGTATTGAATGAAAAACTGTTTTTT. The rearrangement uses TRBV24-1 and TRBJ1-4; TRBD1 might be the D (5 bases). Trimming pared 2 bases from V and 5 bases from J, leaving 11 bases between. This CDR3 contains 15 residues. Germline CDR1 is KGHDR and CDR2 is SFDVKD.

This clonotype was recorded many times. The CDR3 sequence: CASSPQGAFEKLFF. As DNA, the CDR3 is TGTGCCAGCAGTCCACAGGGGGCTTTTGAAAAACTGTTTTTT. The chain couples TRBV28 to TRBJ1-4, with TRBD1 identical over 9 bases. J lost 7 bases, V lost 5 bases, and 5 bases had no gene match. The CDR3 is 14 residues long. Germline CDR1 MDHEN, CDR2 SYDVKM.

This clonotype has only a few counts. The gene calls are TRBV19 and TRBJ1-1; unclear D gene. Germline V CDR1 and CDR2: LNHDA, SQIVND (reference sequence). Trimming pared 3 bases from V and 1 base from J, leaving 12 bases between. The length of the CDR3 is 15 residues. The CDR3 coding sequence is TGTGCCAGTAGTATGGCTCCCATAGGGAACACTGAAGCTTTCTTT. It encodes CASSMAPIGNTEAFF. Together with reference TRBV19 and TRBJ1-1, the CDR3 gives the full variable domain: DGGITQSPKYLFRKEGQNVTLSCEQNLNHDAMYWYRQDPGQGLRLIYYSQIVNDFQKGDIAEGYSVSREKKESFPLTVTSAQKNPTAFYLCASSMAPIGNTEAFFGQGTRLTVV.

V gene TRBV2 combines with J gene TRBJ1-3; D ambiguous. In germline, CDR1 is SNHLY, CDR2 FYNNEI. V lost 8 bases to trimming and J lost 1 base, with 0 bases between them. This CDR3 has 10 amino acids. CDR3 amino acids: CASSGNTIYF. The DNA for the CDR3 is TGTGCCAGCTCTGGAAACACCATATATTTT. The whole variable domain, filled in from reference TRBV2 and TRBJ1-3, reads EPEVTQTPSHQVTQMGQEVILRCVPISNHLYFYWYRQILGQKVEFLVSFYNNEISEKSEIFDDQFSVERPDGSNFTLKIRSTKLEDSAMYFCASSGNTIYFGEGSWLTVV.

In this sample, this clonotype turned up many times. The rearrangement links TRBV3-1 to TRBJ1-5; D is undetermined. Trimming left V 0 bases short and J 6 bases short, with 12 bases between. Germline CDR1 reads LGHDT; CDR2 reads YNNKEL (reference sequence). This CDR3 comprises 15 residues. The CDR3 is CASSQDTSSFQPQHF. DNA of the CDR3: TGTGCCAGCAGCCAAGATACATCCTCTTTTCAGCCCCAGCATTTT. Supplemented by reference TRBV3-1 and TRBJ1-5, the full variable domain reads DTAVSQTPKYLVTQMGNDKSIKCEQNLGHDTMYWYKQDSKKFLKIMFSYNNKELIINETVPNRFSPKSPDKAHLNLHINSLELGDSAVYFCASSQDTSSFQPQHFGDGTRLSIL.

This clonotype has a count of ten or more. The chain employs TRBV29-1 and TRBJ2-7; 9 bases line up with TRBD2. The CDR3 is 14 amino acids. V was clipped by 4 bases and J by 4 bases; unmatched bases: 8. Looked up from germline, CDR1 is SQVTM and CDR2 is ANQGSEA. The CDR3 loop is CSVVAGGRRYEQYF. CDR3 sequence (DNA): TGCAGCGTTGTTGCGGGAGGGCGAAGGTACGAGCAGTACTTC.

V is TRBV20-1 and J is TRBJ2-7, with 11 positions matching TRBD2. CDR3 length: 15 residues. With V trimmed by 5 bases and J by 3 bases, 9 bases remained unmatched. CDR1 DFQATT and CDR2 SNEGSKA come from the germline V gene (reference sequence). The CDR3 loop reads CSAAGTSGAIYEQYF. The CDR3 DNA is TGCAGTGCTGCCGGGACTAGCGGAGCTATCTACGAGCAGTACTTC.

This clonotype was seen many times. The chain is built from TRBV20-1 and TRBJ2-1, with TRBD2 identical over 7 bases. Germline CDR1 DFQATT, CDR2 SNEGSKA (reference sequence). J gave up 5 bases and V 3 bases, and 10 bases lay outside the gene matches. The CDR3 is 15 amino acids. The CDR3 nucleotides are TGCAGTGCTAGGTCGGCCGGGAGGACCGACAATGAGCAGTTCTTC. Residues: CSARSAGRTDNEQFF.

The table lists this clonotype with many counts. A junction boundary mismatches the germline segment, possibly from a read error. V and J are TRBV5-1 and TRBJ2-7, with 9 bases matching TRBD1. From germline, CDR1 is SGHRS and CDR2 YFSETQ. There are 15 residues in the CDR3. CDR3 nucleotide sequence: TGCGCCGGCAGCCCTCGGACAGGGGCAGTCTACGAGCAGTACTTC. This encodes CAGSPRTGAVYEQYF.

This clonotype was found a few times. The genes are TRBV29-1 and TRBJ2-7; TRBD1 aligns across 7 bases. The trim removed 5 bases at V and 2 bases at J, leaving 6 bases unmatched. The CDR3 is 13 residues long. Looked up from germline, CDR1 is SQVTM and CDR2 is ANQGSEA. CDR3 nucleotide sequence: TGCAGCGTTTCCGACAGGGCGCCCTACGAGCAGTACTTC. Protein product: CSVSDRAPYEQYF.

This clonotype was observed at least ten times. The chain couples TRBV2 to TRBJ2-1; maybe TRBD2 (6 bases). This CDR3 has 12 amino acids. V shed 2 bases and J shed 14 bases, with 13 bases lying between them. Germline assignment: CDR1 SNHLY and CDR2 FYNNEI. The CDR3 DNA reads as TGTGCCAGCAGTGAAAGGACTACCGAGAAGTTCTTC. Amino acids: CASSERTTEKFF.

This clonotype was counted only a few times. The V call is TRBV29-1, the J call TRBJ2-1; tentatively, D is TRBD1 (5 bases). This CDR3 region has 11 residues. From germline, CDR1 is SQVTM and CDR2 ANQGSEA. Trimming removed 2 bases at V and 10 bases at J, with 9 bases between. CDR3 residues: CSVELGPEQFF. Here the CDR3 DNA reads TGCAGCGTTGAATTGGGGCCCGAGCAGTTCTTC.

This clonotype has a count of ten or more. The V gene is TRBV27, the J gene TRBJ1-1; no reliable D call. The V and J ends lost 1 base and 8 bases respectively, with 14 bases between them. The CDR3 has 14 residues. Germline CDR1 MNHEY, CDR2 SMNVEV (reference sequence). DNA for the CDR3: TGTGCCAGCAGTTTATTGGGATTGGCCCGAGAAGCTTTCTTT. It encodes CASSLLGLAREAFF.

This chain connects TRBV4-2 to TRBJ2-7; possibly TRBD1 for D (6 bases). Looked up from germline, CDR1 is LGHNA and CDR2 is YNFKEQ. The CDR3 extends over 14 amino acids. The germline V and J ends were trimmed by 1 base and 5 bases, with 12 bases remaining between them. The CDR3 loop reads CASSQAHRAHEQYF. Written as DNA, the CDR3 is TGTGCCAGCAGCCAAGCGCACAGGGCCCACGAGCAGTACTTC.

The chain carries TRBV7-8 and TRBJ2-1; D is uncertain. Germline CDR1 reads SGHVS; CDR2 reads FQNEAQ. Trimming took 2 bases from V and 6 from J, leaving 11 bases between them. This CDR3 is built from 14 residues. The DNA of the CDR3 is TGTGCCAGCAGCTTATTAAAGACCCCCAATGAGCAGTTCTTC. Protein: CASSLLKTPNEQFF.

Comment on this clonotype: Given a much more abundant clone one base away, this may be a read error. V usage is TRBV28 and J usage is TRBJ2-1, with 10 nucleotides matching TRBD2. The CDR3 is made up of 21 amino acids. Trimming removed 1 base from V and 0 bases from J; junction bases left unmatched: 15. CDR1 MDHEN and CDR2 SYDVKM come from the germline V gene. The CDR3 DNA is TGTGCCAGCAGTTTATCCTCATGGGACGGACTAGCGGCTTCCTCCTACAATGAGCAGTTCTTC. Its protein product is CASSLSSWDGLAASSYNEQFF.

This clonotype was seen repeatedly, ten times or more. This sequence joins TRBV20-1 and TRBJ2-2; D is ambiguous. Between the trimmed V and J ends, which lost 0 bases and 6 bases, there was a span of 11 bases. Looked up from germline, CDR1 is DFQATT and CDR2 is SNEGSKA (reference sequence). This CDR3 has 14 residues. The chain's CDR3 is CSARDFNNAGELFF. CDR3 coding DNA: TGCAGTGCTAGAGATTTTAACAACGCCGGGGAGCTGTTTTTT.

The table lists this clonotype with many counts. The chain employs TRBV2 and TRBJ1-2; TRBD1 matches at 8 bases. The CDR3 is 15 residues long. Germline V gene sequence: CDR1 SNHLY, CDR2 FYNNEI. The junction had 13 bases not matched to a gene; V was cut back by 7 bases and J by 6 bases. The CDR3 coding sequence is TGTGCCAGCACCAGGAAGTGGTTGACAGGGGATGGCTACACCTTC. It translates to CASTRKWLTGDGYTF.

As concerns this clonotype: This sequence may be a read error, since a much larger clone differs from it by one base. The chain joins TRBV7-2 to TRBJ2-7; tentative D call: TRBD2 (7 bases). V was trimmed by 4 bases and J by 9 bases, leaving 19 bases between them. This CDR3 comprises 14 residues. Germline V gene lookup returns CDR1 SGHTA and CDR2 FQGNSA. CDR3 nucleotide sequence: TGTGCCAGCAGCTCCCCGTCGGGGGGCCCAGGGCAGTACTTC. Translating gives CASSSPSGGPGQYF.

The chain links TRBV20-1 to TRBJ2-3, with 7 bases identical to TRBD2. V shed 5 bases, J shed 6 bases, and the junction held 17 bases outside the gene matches. This CDR3 comprises 16 residues. Germline CDR1 DFQATT, CDR2 SNEGSKA (reference sequence). The CDR3: CSAWWARGGSADTQYF. CDR3 DNA sequence: TGCAGTGCTTGGTGGGCTAGGGGCGGGAGTGCCGATACGCAGTATTTT.

Many counts were recorded for this clonotype. DNA of the CDR3: TGCGCCAGCAGCTTGGTTCAGTACAATGAGCAGTTCTTC. It is translated as CASSLVQYNEQFF. The chain combines TRBV5-1 with TRBJ2-1; D uncertain. The germline V and J ends were trimmed by 0 bases and 4 bases, with 5 bases remaining between them. The CDR3 length is 13 residues. The germline gives CDR1 SGHRS, CDR2 YFSETQ.

The sample holds many counts of this clonotype. This chain connects TRBV15 to TRBJ1-5, with D possibly being TRBD1 (5 bases). The CDR3 contains 15 residues. Trimming took 3 bases from V and 2 from J, leaving 11 bases between them. Germline V gene sequence: CDR1 LNHNV, CDR2 YYDKDF (reference sequence). CDR3: CATSSSGGGNQPQHF. The CDR3 DNA follows: TGTGCCACCAGCAGCTCTGGGGGTGGCAATCAGCCCCAGCATTTT.

This clonotype was seen only a few times. V usage is TRBV19 and J usage is TRBJ2-7; D is uncertain. CDR3 size: 11 residues. The germline V gene has CDR1 LNHDA and CDR2 SQIVND (reference sequence). V was shortened by 11 bases and J by 4 bases, with 12 bases between the two germline ends. The CDR3 loop is CASKSGYEQYF. The CDR3 DNA reads TGTGCCTCAAAGTCGGGTTACGAGCAGTACTTC.

This clonotype was seen at least ten times. The genes are TRBV6-1 and TRBJ2-5; D gene ambiguous. The CDR3 length is 16 residues. Germline CDR1 and CDR2: MNHNS and SASEGT. Trimming stripped 4 bases from V and 2 bases from J, with 17 bases between. The chain's CDR3 is CASSAPRGRRQETQYF. The CDR3 region has the DNA TGTGCCAGCAGTGCCCCGCGAGGCCGTCGGCAAGAGACCCAGTACTTC.

This clonotype was counted at least ten times. The chain couples TRBV20-1 to TRBJ2-1; 8 bases line up with TRBD1. The CDR3 consists of 14 residues. CDR1 DFQATT and CDR2 SNEGSKA come from the germline V gene (reference sequence). The V gene end was trimmed by 5 bases and the J gene end by 2 bases; junction bases not matched to a gene: 5. In nucleotides, the CDR3 is TGCAGTGCTCACAGGGGGACACCCTACAATGAGCAGTTCTTC. Translated, it gives CSAHRGTPYNEQFF.

This clonotype was counted only a few times. The rearrangement joins TRBV10-1 to TRBJ2-7, with a weak D call TRBD1 (5 bases). Germline-derived CDR1 and CDR2 are WNHNN and SYGVQD (reference sequence). V lost 4 bases, J lost 3 bases, and 10 bases lay in between. The CDR3 has 13 amino acids. This chain's CDR3 is CASSAHRNYEQYF. The CDR3 DNA sequence: TGCGCCAGCAGTGCTCACAGGAACTACGAGCAGTACTTC.